Here is one T cell receptor beta chain with its context. What this receptor recognizes is not known. Nothing much larger sits one base from this clone, and base qualities are not available. These data come from a study of control samples from healthy donors and cancer patients (dated by TCRdb to about 2020). V ends up 3 bases short and J 5 bases short, with an unmatched junction base count of 6. Including the terminal cysteine and phenylalanine, the CDR3 comprises 15 residues. Here the CDR3 DNA is all that survives: 45 bases in frame from base 1. Via the germline V gene, CDR1 is MNHNS and CDR2 SASEGT. The library was produced with the immunoSEQ multiplex PCR assay. This is the immuneACCESS table as TCRdb keeps it, with only in-frame sequences that have V and J called. A part of the clones is gone; compared with another copy, unresolved V genes explain less than half, and the rest is unexplained. The sample yields approximately 120,000 clones; 70% to 90% were counted once. About 3% of the sample lies in the top ten.

The sequence links TRBV6-1 to TRBJ1-2, with 10 bases matching TRBD1. The sample consisted of blood. The sequence derives from a man aged 55 to 70 in good health. Read as DNA, the sequence is TGTGCCAGCAGTGAGGCGGGACAGGGGTGGTATGGCTACACCTTC. Its protein product is CASSEAGQGWYGYTF.